These 8 T cell receptor beta chains were sequenced from one sample in a study of T cells in Graves' hyperthyroidism and ophthalmopathy. Amplification yielded TCR beta CDR3 regions, with RNA transcripts as the source. First-round RT-PCR with HTBI primers amplified the TCR CDR3 region. TCRdb analysed the multiplex PCR reads with MiXCR anew, one entry per CDR3 protein. In the table there are a few hundred thousand distinct CDR3 sequences, around 13% of which are singletons. Material: blood. The receptors were sampled from a middle-aged woman with Graves' hyperthyroidism.

This clonotype came up many times. This chain links TRBV6-5 with TRBJ2-5; 8 bases fit TRBD2. Unmatched junction bases numbered 11, after V lost 0 bases and J lost 5 bases. The germline gives CDR1 MNHEY, CDR2 SVGAGI. CDR3 length: 17 residues. CDR3 nucleotide sequence: TGTGCCAGCAGTTACTCGAGTCTAGCGGGTACTGGGGAGACCCAGTACTTC. This sequence encodes CASSYSSLAGTGETQYF.

This clonotype was found a few times. V is TRBV5-6 and J is TRBJ1-4; TRBD1 aligns across 9 bases. J lost 8 bases, V lost 3 bases, and 8 bases had no gene match. The length of the CDR3 is 15 residues. Per the germline V gene, CDR1 is SGHDT and CDR2 is YYEEEE. The CDR3 region has the DNA TGTGCCAGCAGCTGGGTGACAGGGGGAGAGGAAAAACTGTTTTTT. It codes for CASSWVTGGEEKLFF. The complete variable domain, with remaining parts taken from reference TRBV5-6 and TRBJ1-4, reads DAGVTQSPTHLIKTRGQQVTLRCSPKSGHDTVSWYQQALGQGPQFIFQYYEEEERQRGNFPDRFSGHQFPNYSSELNVNALLLGDSALYLCASSWVTGGEEKLFFGSGTQLSVL.

This clonotype was detected only a few times. A junction end diverges from the germline sequence, so it may reflect a read error. V usage is TRBV12-3 or TRBV12-4 and J usage is TRBJ2-7, with D unresolved. The CDR3 is 15 amino acids. The CDR3 region is CASSLWSPLSYDTSF. The DNA of the CDR3 is TGTGCCAGCAGTTTATGGTCTCCGCTATCCTACGACACCTCCTTC.

This clonotype has at least ten counts. V gene TRBV12-3 or TRBV12-4 combines with J gene TRBJ2-2, with D perhaps assigned TRBD1 or TRBD2 (5 bases each). This CDR3 contains 15 residues. With 7 bases removed from V and 3 bases from J, the gap between germline ends came to 15 bases. CDR3 loop: CASTPAQGDTGELFF. CDR3 sequence (DNA): TGTGCCAGCACCCCGGCCCAGGGAGACACCGGGGAGCTGTTTTTT.

The V call is TRBV25-1, the J call TRBJ2-1; TRBD1 matches at 7 bases. V lost 6 bases, J lost 5 bases, and 7 bases stayed unmatched. CDR1 and CDR2 from the germline V gene are MGHDK and SYGVNS. The CDR3 consists of 14 residues. The CDR3 here is CASSDPGQNNEQFF. CDR3 sequence (DNA): TGTGCCAGCAGCGACCCGGGACAGAACAATGAGCAGTTCTTC.

In its sample, this clonotype was seen many times. This sequence joins TRBV2 and TRBJ2-7; TRBD2 is a possible D gene (6 bases). The CDR3 extends over 11 amino acids. Germline V gives CDR1 SNHLY, CDR2 FYNNEI. Trimming left V 8 bases short and J 6 bases short, with 11 bases between. This chain's CDR3 is CASGQGGEQYF. For the CDR3, the DNA is TGTGCCAGCGGGCAGGGAGGCGAGCAGTACTTC.

The sample holds many counts of this clonotype. The chain joins TRBV7-8 to TRBJ2-4; D might be TRBD1 or TRBD2, each matching 5 bases. Looked up from germline, CDR1 is SGHVS and CDR2 is FQNEAQ. The V and J ends lost 3 bases and 3 bases respectively, with 12 bases between them. CDR3 length equals 15 residues. CDR3 coding DNA: TGTGCCAGCAGCTTGTGGGGGACCGACAAAAACATTCAGTACTTC. It codes for CASSLWGTDKNIQYF.

This clonotype was counted between two and nine times. The chain recombines TRBV10-3 with TRBJ2-2; 9 bases align to TRBD2. The CDR3 has 18 amino acids. The V and J ends lost 4 bases and 0 bases, in that order; junction bases with no gene match: 9. The germline V gene encodes CDR1 ENHRY and CDR2 SYGVKD. In DNA, the CDR3 is TGTGCCATCAGTGTTAATAGCGGGAGATATTCGAACACCGGGGAGCTGTTTTTT. It encodes CAISVNSGRYSNTGELFF.